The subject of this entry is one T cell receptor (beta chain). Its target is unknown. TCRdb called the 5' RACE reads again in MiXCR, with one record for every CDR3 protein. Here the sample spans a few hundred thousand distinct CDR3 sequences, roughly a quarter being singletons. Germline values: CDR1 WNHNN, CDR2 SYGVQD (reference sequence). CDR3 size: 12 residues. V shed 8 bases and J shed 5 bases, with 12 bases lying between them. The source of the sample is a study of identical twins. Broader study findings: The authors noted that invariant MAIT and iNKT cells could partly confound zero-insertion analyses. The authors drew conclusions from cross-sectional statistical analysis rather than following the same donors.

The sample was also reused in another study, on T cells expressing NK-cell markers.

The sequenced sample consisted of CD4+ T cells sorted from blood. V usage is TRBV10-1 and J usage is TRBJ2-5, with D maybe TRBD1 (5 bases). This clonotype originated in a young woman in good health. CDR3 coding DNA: TGCGCCAGCGGTAAAGCAGGGGAGACCCAGTACTTC. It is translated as CASGKAGETQYF.